Following are 14 T cell receptor beta chains from one sample sequenced in a study of shared clonotypes between healthy human individuals. The data were produced by immunoSEQ multiplex PCR, yet TCRdb's version contains in-frame clones alone and is incomplete. The profile covers 2 million to 2.5 million clones, with approximately 93% appearing a single time and approximately 0.36% taken by the ten largest. Sequencing used naive CD4+ T cells from PBMCs. The subset denotes: CD45RA+ positively selected. The receptors shown here come from a young man in good health. Some clones in this sample may be carry-over from other donors' samples.

J is TRBJ2-7 and V is TRBV7-8, with D unclear. The CDR3 is 13 residues long. The V gene's germline CDR1 is SGHVS and CDR2 FQNEAQ. The V end was cut by 5 bases, the J end by 6 bases, with 14 bases between. DNA of the CDR3: TGTGCCAGCAGCGGAGTGTCGGCCGGCGAGCAGTACTTC. Protein sequence: CASSGVSAGEQYF.

The DNA of the CDR3 is TGTGCCACCAGCAGAGGAGACTCGGTGGTCTACGAGCAGTACTTC. Translated: CATSRGDSVVYEQYF. The chain uses TRBV15 and TRBJ2-7, with D unresolved. CDR1 and CDR2 (germline): LNHNV, YYDKDF (reference sequence). The CDR3 extends over 15 amino acids. Trimming cost V 1 base and J 3 bases, with 13 bases left between them.

V usage is TRBV29-1 and J usage is TRBJ1-1; TRBD1 might be the D (5 bases). The germline V gene encodes CDR1 SQVTM and CDR2 ANQGSEA. V lost 5 bases and J lost 5, with 18 bases in between. The CDR3 is made up of 14 amino acids. CDR3 sequence reads: CSVLLSGHLTEAFF. CDR3 sequence (DNA): TGCAGCGTTTTGCTGTCGGGGCATCTTACTGAAGCTTTCTTT.

The J gene is TRBJ2-5, the V gene TRBV2; D gene uncertain. With 7 bases removed from V and 10 bases from J, the gap between germline ends came to 19 bases. Germline lookup yields CDR1 SNHLY and CDR2 FYNNEI. The CDR3 contains 13 residues. CDR3 residues: CASKETLPPIQYF. The CDR3 DNA is TGTGCCAGCAAAGAGACCCTCCCCCCCATCCAGTACTTC.

Notes on this clone: At the DNA level, this CDR3 is encoded by other sequences in the same sample as well. The CDR3 region is CASSLVPGRRETQYF. The CDR3 DNA sequence: TGCGCCAGCAGCTTGGTTCCCGGCCGGAGGGAGACCCAGTACTTC. The rearrangement uses TRBV5-1 and TRBJ2-5; D is possibly TRBD2 (5 bases). This CDR3 is built from 15 residues. Germline V gene lookup returns CDR1 SGHRS and CDR2 YFSETQ. V lost 0 bases, J lost 5 bases, and 14 bases lay in between.

The chain's CDR3 is CASSPTDKGSPEAFF. CDR3 sequence (DNA): TGTGCCAGCAGTCCAACCGATAAGGGATCCCCCGAAGCTTTCTTT. The chain recombines TRBV27 with TRBJ1-1; D is unresolved. Trimming removed 5 bases at V and 8 bases at J, with 21 bases between. Germline assignment: CDR1 MNHEY and CDR2 SMNVEV (reference sequence). CDR3 length: 15 residues.

The rearrangement links TRBV15 to TRBJ2-5; tentatively, D is TRBD1 or TRBD2 (5 bases each). CDR1 and CDR2 (germline): LNHNV, YYDKDF (reference sequence). Trimming left V 3 bases short and J 2 bases short, with 13 bases between. This CDR3 region has 15 residues. CDR3 loop: CATSRDGAPQETQYF. The CDR3 DNA reads as TGTGCCACCAGCAGGGACGGGGCTCCTCAAGAGACCCAGTACTTC.

This clone was seen only once. The chain joins TRBV7-9 to TRBJ1-5; 8 positions agree with TRBD1. In germline, CDR1 is SEHNR, CDR2 FQNEAQ (reference sequence). The CDR3 extends over 15 amino acids. The trim removed 1 base at V and 4 bases at J, leaving 3 bases unmatched. The CDR3 DNA follows: TGTGCCAGCAGCTTAGTGGGGACAGGAAATCAGCCCCAGCATTTT. It specifies CASSLVGTGNQPQHF.

The CDR3 region is CASSELGTSSYEQYF. The CDR3 DNA follows: TGTGCCAGTAGTGAGCTCGGGACATCTTCCTACGAGCAGTACTTC. This chain uses TRBV19 with TRBJ2-7; possibly TRBD1 for D (6 bases). The CDR3 length is 15 residues. Germline V lookup: CDR1 LNHDA, CDR2 SQIVND (reference sequence). The ends were cut back, 5 bases at V and 1 base at J, with 15 bases in the middle.

In this sample, this clone turned up once. This chain connects TRBV4-1 to TRBJ1-2; weak D call: TRBD1 (5 bases). This CDR3 is built from 15 residues. The V gene's germline CDR1 is MGHRA and CDR2 YSYEKL. Deletions cut 4 bases from V and 3 bases from J, with 15 bases between. CDR3 nucleotides: TGCGCCAGCAGCCCCGGGACGGCTTTAGACTATGGCTACACCTTC. Its protein product is CASSPGTALDYGYTF.

The rearrangement uses TRBV5-1 and TRBJ2-7, with D perhaps matching TRBD2 (5 bases). This CDR3 contains 14 residues. Germline V gives CDR1 SGHRS, CDR2 YFSETQ. The V and J ends lost 4 bases and 3 bases respectively, with 14 bases between them. The CDR3 region has the DNA TGCGCCAGCAGCCGGTCGCCGGAGGTCTACGAGCAGTACTTC. Its protein product is CASSRSPEVYEQYF. The full variable domain, completed using reference TRBV5-1 and TRBJ2-7, is KAGVTQTPRYLIKTRGQQVTLSCSPISGHRSVSWYQQTPGQGLQFLFEYFSETQRNKGNFPGRFSGRQFSNSRSEMNVSTLELGDSALYLCASSRSPEVYEQYFGPGTRLTVT.

The chain combines TRBV6-1 with TRBJ1-1, with D possibly matching TRBD1 (6 bases). The germline gives CDR1 MNHNS, CDR2 SASEGT. The CDR3 covers 14 residues. Trimming shortened V by 7 bases and J by 4 bases, and 16 bases separated the two germline ends. For the CDR3, the DNA is TGTGCCAGCATGGAGGAAGGGGGTATCACTGAAGCTTTCTTT. Encoded protein: CASMEEGGITEAFF.

The V and J genes are TRBV7-2 and TRBJ2-1, with 14 bases fitting TRBD2. The CDR3 totals 17 residues. Germline V lookup: CDR1 SGHTA, CDR2 FQGNSA. The trim removed 5 bases at V and 5 bases at J, leaving 8 bases unmatched. The CDR3 here is CASSVRPGLAGDNEQFF. The CDR3 DNA follows: TGTGCCAGCAGCGTACGACCGGGACTAGCGGGGGACAATGAGCAGTTCTTC.

V gene TRBV10-2 combines with J gene TRBJ1-5, with a possible D match to TRBD1 (5 bases). The V gene lost 6 bases and the J gene lost 4 bases, with 16 bases spanning the gap. CDR1 and CDR2 (germline): WSHSY, SAAADI. The CDR3 runs to 15 residues. CDR3 in DNA: TGCGCCAGCAGGGACCGAGACAGACCGAATCAGCCCCAGCATTTT. Translating gives CASRDRDRPNQPQHF.